This TCR beta chain comes out of a study of T-cell memory formation after mild COVID-19. Study background: Largely, TCR clusters stayed within a single donor. Study conclusions and caveats: CD4/CD8 balance held among clones contracting day 15 to 85, and later expanders leaned CD4+. Among contracting clones, CD4+ were mainly CM/EM and CD8+ enriched in EMRA.

Of note for this clonotype: Its antigen remains unidentified. Since the CDR3 does not end with the conserved phenylalanine or tryptophan, this likely comes from a read error. It is unclear where the CDR3 begins or ends on the DNA, so no DNA is shown, and the CDR3 is as TCRdb lists it.

The germline gives CDR1 SGHAT, CDR2 FQNNGV. Including both end residues, the CDR3 is 13 amino acids long. Constant-segment primers served in 5'RACE that generated TCR alpha and TCR beta cDNA libraries bearing sample barcodes and UMIs. Each CDR3 protein is one row after TCRdb ran MiXCR on the 5' RACE reads. The sample includes approximately 560,000 distinct CDR3 sequences, about 18% seen only once; the top ten take roughly 7.7%. V gene TRBV11-2 combines with J gene TRBJ2-1; TRBD2, the D gene given by the table, was not confirmed from the DNA. Sequenced input: PBMCs or a T cell subset sorted from them (not recorded which). The receptor's source is an adult woman who had mild COVID-19 (a few samples of this study predate the infection). Cell type and time point are not known. CDR3 region: CASSLEDAGLLQV.